Presented here are 9 T cell receptor beta chains from one specimen sequenced in a study of T cell repertoires in cytomegalovirus infection. TCRdb redid the calling of the reads with MiXCR, one entry per CDR3 protein. The table lists about 83,000 distinct CDR3 sequences, 45% to 50% of them singletons. These receptors have no identified antigens. The specimen was CD8+ T cells from cultured PBMCs, collected from culture after CMV antigen stimulation. These receptors came from a human donor in good health (CMV status not recorded). Some clones in this sample may be carry-over from other donors' samples.

This clonotype appeared a few times. V gene TRBV7-3 combines with J gene TRBJ2-1; TRBD2 agrees at 8 bases. The length of the CDR3 is 17 residues. J lost 2 bases, V lost 5 bases, and 11 bases had no gene match. Germline loops: CDR1 SGHTA, CDR2 FQGTGA. CDR3 region: CASSPVRRGEPYNEQFF. The CDR3 DNA follows: TGTGCCAGCAGCCCCGTTCGGCGGGGGGAACCCTACAATGAGCAGTTCTTC.

This clonotype was seen more than once but under ten times. J is TRBJ1-1 and V is TRBV6-1; no clear D gene. Per the germline V gene, CDR1 is MNHNS and CDR2 is SASEGT. This CDR3 is built from 13 residues. Trimming left V 2 bases short and J 6 bases short, with 10 bases between. The CDR3 loop is CASSETRRPEAFF. The CDR3 DNA follows: TGTGCCAGCAGTGAAACTCGGCGTCCTGAAGCTTTCTTT.

This clonotype was counted only a few times. The chain links TRBV2 to TRBJ1-5; no clear D. This CDR3 has 12 residues. Trimming removed 8 bases from V and 0 bases from J, with 5 bases in between. Germline CDR1 is SNHLY and CDR2 is FYNNEI. In DNA, the CDR3 is TGTGCCAGCGGTGTTAGCAATCAGCCCCAGCATTTT. Residues: CASGVSNQPQHF.

This clonotype was observed a single time. This chain links TRBV6-6 with TRBJ1-1, with TRBD1 matching 7 bases. CDR3 length equals 11 residues. The germline V gene encodes CDR1 MNHNY and CDR2 SVGAGI (reference sequence). As DNA, the CDR3 is TGTGCATACAGGGGGAACACTGAAGCTTTCTTT. Its translation is CAYRGNTEAFF.

The V gene is TRBV27, the J gene TRBJ2-7; maybe TRBD2 (6 bases). V lost 11 bases to trimming and J lost 1 base, with 18 bases between them. Germline V gives CDR1 MNHEY, CDR2 SMNVEV (reference sequence). The CDR3 runs 14 residues. The CDR3 protein is CASSGLASSYEQYF. The DNA for the CDR3 is TGTGCCTCCTCGGGGCTAGCGAGTTCCTACGAGCAGTACTTC.

This clonotype was recorded at least ten times. This rearrangement joins TRBV28 to TRBJ2-2; D not resolved. The V and J ends lost 3 bases and 1 base respectively, with 6 bases between them. This CDR3 contains 14 residues. The germline V gene has CDR1 MDHEN and CDR2 SYDVKM. The CDR3 DNA sequence: TGTGCCAGCAGTTTTTGGGGGAACACCGGGGAGCTGTTTTTT. Its translation: CASSFWGNTGELFF.

The genes are TRBV7-9 and TRBJ2-7, with D unresolved. Trimming cost V 7 bases and J 5 bases, with 0 bases left between them. Germline assignment: CDR1 SEHNR and CDR2 FQNEAQ (reference sequence). There are 8 residues in the CDR3. CDR3 nucleotides: TGTGCCAGCAACGAGCAGTACGTC. Its translation is CASNEQYV.

In this sample, this clonotype turned up a few times. The chain employs TRBV10-3 and TRBJ1-2, with 8 bases that match TRBD1. With 0 bases clipped from V and 3 bases from J, the junction kept 9 bases outside the gene matches. Per germline, CDR1 ENHRY and CDR2 SYGVKD. The CDR3 totals 17 residues. The CDR3 bases are TGTGCCATCAGTGAGTCGATTGCAGGGGGCCGCTACTATGGCTACACCTTC. It encodes CAISESIAGGRYYGYTF.

This clonotype was picked up a small number of times. The chain links TRBV6-1 to TRBJ2-5; TRBD2 matches at 11 bases. After removal of 3 bases from V and 5 bases from J, the junction contained 14 bases not matched to a gene. Per the germline V gene, CDR1 is MNHNS and CDR2 is SASEGT. This CDR3 region has 18 residues. The CDR3 coding sequence is TGTGCCAGCAGTGACGAGACTAGCGGGGAATGGGGGGGGGAGACCCAGTACTTC. Its translation is CASSDETSGEWGGETQYF.